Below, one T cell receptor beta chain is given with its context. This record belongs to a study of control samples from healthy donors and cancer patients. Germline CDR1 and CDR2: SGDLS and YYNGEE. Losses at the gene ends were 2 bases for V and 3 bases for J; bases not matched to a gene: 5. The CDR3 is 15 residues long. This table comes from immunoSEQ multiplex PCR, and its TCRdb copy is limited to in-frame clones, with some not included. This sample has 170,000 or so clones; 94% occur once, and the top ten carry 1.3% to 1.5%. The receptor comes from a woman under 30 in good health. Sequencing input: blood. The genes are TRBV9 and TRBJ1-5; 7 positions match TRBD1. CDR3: CASSVGQGDNQPQHF. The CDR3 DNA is TGTGCCAGCAGCGTGGGGCAGGGGGACAATCAGCCCCAGCATTTT.